This T cell receptor beta chain was profiled in a study of beta chain features in type 1 diabetes. General study results and limits: When Type 1 diabetes patients were examined, their TCRB CDR3s proved moderately but significantly shorter in all four CD4+ subsets.

About this clone itself: Its cognate antigen is unknown.

All of the isolated RNA was reverse transcribed, so expressed TCRB transcripts were sequenced. Here immunoSEQ multiplex PCR was the method, and the copy in TCRdb shows in-frame clones only, minus some. The sample consists of about 650,000 clones, roughly 12% of them appearing once. Sequences were obtained from naive CD4+ T cells from blood. This receptor was taken from a young man with type 1 diabetes.

Here the CDR3 reads CAISGQTGLRTDTQYF. The CDR3 coding sequence is TGTGCCATCAGTGGCCAGACAGGGCTACGCACAGATACGCAGTATTTT. The V call is TRBV10-3, the J call TRBJ2-3, with TRBD1 matching 7 bases. The V gene end was trimmed by 4 bases and the J gene end by 1 base; junction bases not matched to a gene: 8. This CDR3 has 16 residues. From germline, CDR1 is ENHRY and CDR2 SYGVKD.